This T cell receptor beta chain was documented in a study of shared clonotypes between healthy human individuals. Sequencing used immunoSEQ multiplex PCR; TCRdb keeps in-frame clones, though not all of them. The sample shows 650,000 to 800,000 clones, over 55% of them seen only once. This clone was detected many times. Additional DNA sequences in this sample encode the identical CDR3. Germline V gene data show CDR1 as SGHRS and CDR2 as YFSETQ. V lost 4 bases and J lost 0, with 11 bases in between. The CDR3 contains 15 residues. The sample comprised memory CD4+ T cells sorted from blood. As for subset: CD45RA-negative fraction. The sequence was collected from a woman in her 30s in good health. The chain joins TRBV5-1 to TRBJ2-1; TRBD1 is a possible D gene (6 bases). Here the CDR3 DNA reads TGCGCCAGCAGCGCGGACAGTAGCTCCTACAATGAGCAGTTCTTC. This encodes CASSADSSSYNEQFF.